This is a list of T cell receptor beta chains from one sample in a study of a mutant IDH1 vaccine in newly diagnosed glioma. Assay: immunoSEQ multiplex PCR; the TCRdb copy retains only in-frame clones and omits some. The sample has over 50,000 clones, approximately 82% seen once. No cognate antigen is known for these TCRs. Sequenced material: PBMCs, taken from a glioma patient whose treatment included an IDH1 peptide vaccine. Every receptor here comes from a man in his thirties or forties with glioma. Both conserved end residues are part of each CDR3. A D gene is named only where the DNA matches it firmly. Not every row has a clone size; where given, it reads once, few, many or a size class.

D gene	clone size	J gene	CDR3 length	V gene	CDR3 DNA	CDR3 protein
NA	NA	TRBJ1-5	17	TRBV19	TGTGCCAGTAGTATGCGGGGACTGGGGTCTAGCAATCAGCCCCAGCATTTT	CASSMRGLGSSNQPQHF
NA	NA	TRBJ2-7	12	TRBV10-2	TGCGCCAGCACAAAGGGACTCTACGAGCAGTACTTC	CASTKGLYEQYF
NA	NA	TRBJ2-1	14	TRBV14	TGTGCCAGCAGCCAAAACAGGGTCTACAATGAGCAGTTCTTC	CASSQNRVYNEQFF
TRBD1	NA	TRBJ1-5	17	TRBV5-1	TGCGCCAGCAGCTTGGGGACAGGCCCCTATAGCAATCAGCCCCAGCATTTT	CASSLGTGPYSNQPQHF
NA	NA	TRBJ2-2	15	TRBV6-1	TGTGCCAGCAGTATCAGGGTGGCGAACACCGGGGAGCTGTTTTTT	CASSIRVANTGELFF
TRBD1	few	TRBJ1-1	13	TRBV5-1	TGCGCCAGCCGAAAGACAGGGGTCACTGAAGCTTTCTTT	CASRKTGVTEAFF
NA	NA	TRBJ1-1	12	TRBV27	TGTGCCAGCTCGACAGTGAACACTGAAGCTTTCTTT	CASSTVNTEAFF
NA	NA	TRBJ2-3	16	TRBV28	TGTGCCAGCAGTTCGGGAATTAGGGGTTCAGTAAATACGCAGTATTTT	CASSSGIRGSVNTQYF
NA	NA	TRBJ1-5	14	TRBV5-1	TGCGCCAGCAGCTTCGGGGGAAACAATCAGCCCCAGCATTTT	CASSFGGNNQPQHF
TRBD1	NA	TRBJ1-5	15	TRBV2	TGTGCCAGCAGTGCATGGACAGGGGGTAATCAGCCCCAGCATTTT	CASSAWTGGNQPQHF
TRBD2	NA	TRBJ2-3	15	TRBV19	TGTGCCAGTAGCATTAGCGGGGGGCCGACAGATACGCAGTATTTT	CASSISGGPTDTQYF
TRBD1	NA	TRBJ1-1	16	TRBV5-4	TGTGCCAGCAGTCATAGGATAGGACAGGGGAACACTGAAGCTTTCTTT	CASSHRIGQGNTEAFF
TRBD2	NA	TRBJ2-4	16	TRBV6-5	TGTGCCAGCAGTTACTACTCTGGGGGGGGCAAAAACATTCAGTACTTC	CASSYYSGGGKNIQYF